Listed here are 27 T cell receptor beta chains from one sample, sequenced in a study of long-term antiretroviral therapy in people with HIV. Run at survey level, the immunoSEQ assay was version v3.0. Only in-frame clones appear in the TCRdb table, and some are missing; sequencing was by immunoSEQ multiplex PCR. The repertoire holds roughly 20,000 clones, with more than 70% as singletons. This specimen consisted of unsorted PBMCs, obtained 2.3 years after starting antiretroviral therapy. The receptors were sampled from a man aged 55 to 70 with HIV.

This chain connects TRBV29-1 to TRBJ2-7; D is unclear. V was pared by 5 bases and J by 1 base, with 9 bases between. The CDR3 is 12 amino acids. CDR1 is SQVTM, CDR2 ANQGSEA, per germline. CDR3 loop: CSVPDGSYEQYF. DNA for the CDR3: TGCAGCGTTCCCGACGGATCCTACGAGCAGTACTTC.

The CDR3 DNA follows: TGCGCCAGCAGCCAATTGGCGGGGACAGAAGAAGCTTTCTTT. This codes for CASSQLAGTEEAFF. This chain connects TRBV5-1 to TRBJ1-1; 7 bases fit TRBD1. The CDR3 runs 14 residues. V dropped 4 bases and J dropped 8; count of bases not matched to a gene: 11. Germline V gene data show CDR1 as SGHRS and CDR2 as YFSETQ.

J is TRBJ2-7 and V is TRBV9; 8 bases align to TRBD2. The germline gives CDR1 SGDLS, CDR2 YYNGEE. The CDR3 has 15 residues. Trimming cost V 4 bases and J 0 bases; bases outside gene matches: 6. CDR3 loop: CASSLSGSPSYEQYF. CDR3 nucleotide sequence: TGTGCCAGCAGCTTGAGCGGGAGTCCCTCCTACGAGCAGTACTTC.

This chain joins TRBV15 and TRBJ2-5, with D perhaps given as TRBD1 or TRBD2 (5 bases each). The germline V gene encodes CDR1 LNHNV and CDR2 YYDKDF (reference sequence). The CDR3 runs 14 residues. Trimming stripped 0 bases from V and 5 bases from J, with 10 bases between. CDR3 in amino acids: CATSRDRGAETQYF. CDR3 nucleotides: TGTGCCACCAGCAGAGATAGAGGGGCGGAGACCCAGTACTTC.

V usage is TRBV5-1 and J usage is TRBJ1-1; D unclear. Trimming took off 1 base at V and 5 bases at J, with 15 bases between the two ends. The V gene's germline CDR1 is SGHRS and CDR2 YFSETQ. The CDR3 runs to 15 residues. The CDR3 sequence: CASSLFKGSNTEAFF. The CDR3 coding sequence is TGCGCCAGCAGCTTGTTTAAGGGCTCGAATACTGAAGCTTTCTTT.

CDR3 bases: TGTGCCAGTGGTTACCGCGCTGGCTATGGCTACACCTTC. Translated, it gives CASGYRAGYGYTF. The V and J genes are TRBV14 and TRBJ1-2; D uncertain. There are 13 residues in the CDR3. V gave up 9 bases and J gave up 4 bases, with 15 bases separating them. Germline CDR1 SGHDN, CDR2 FVKESK. The entire variable domain, with the rest obtained from reference TRBV14 and TRBJ1-2, is as follows: EAGVTQFPSHSVIEKGQTVTLRCDPISGHDNLYWYRRVMGKEIKFLLHFVKESKQDESGMPNNRFLAERTGGTYSTLKVQPAELEDSGVYFCASGYRAGYGYTFGSGTRLTVV.

The J gene is TRBJ2-5, the V gene TRBV21-1; TRBD1, the D gene given by the table, was not confirmed from the DNA. TRBV21-1 is shown as a pseudogene. This CDR3 is 14 amino acids long. The CDR3 DNA sequence: TGTGCCAACCCGGGACAGGGGGTTGGAGAGACCCAGTACTTC. Its translation is CANPGQGVGETQYF.

The V and J genes are TRBV5-1 and TRBJ2-1, with 7 positions matching TRBD2. Germline CDR1 reads SGHRS; CDR2 reads YFSETQ. The CDR3 has 15 amino acids. Trimming cost V 3 bases and J 3 bases; bases outside gene matches: 6. CDR3 in amino acids: CASSSGTGGYNEQFF. CDR3 sequence (DNA): TGCGCCAGCAGCTCCGGGACGGGGGGCTACAATGAGCAGTTCTTC.

This clone appeared once. The CDR3 coding sequence is TGTGCCAGCTCACTTAACACAGGGGGCATGTACGAGCAGTACTTC. Amino acids: CASSLNTGGMYEQYF. The V and J genes are TRBV18 and TRBJ2-7; 9 bases align to TRBD1. This CDR3 comprises 15 residues. CDR1 is KGHSH and CDR2 is LQKENI in the germline V gene. The ends lost 4 bases at V and 4 bases at J; junction bases unmatched: 8.

The chain couples TRBV6-6 to TRBJ1-2; D not certain. Trimming took 5 bases from V and 4 from J, leaving 11 bases between them. CDR3 length equals 13 residues. Germline CDR1 and CDR2: MNHNY and SVGAGI (reference sequence). In DNA form, the CDR3 reads TGTGCCAGCAGTCAAGTACTAGGCTATGGCTACACCTTC. Translated, it gives CASSQVLGYGYTF.

The rearrangement uses TRBV7-9 and TRBJ2-4; D is unresolved. This CDR3 region has 17 residues. V shed 5 bases and J shed 0 bases, with 17 bases lying between them. The germline V gene encodes CDR1 SEHNR and CDR2 FQNEAQ (reference sequence). Written as DNA, the CDR3 is TGTGCCAGCAGCCTGGGTCCTCTCCTGGGAGCCAAAAACATTCAGTACTTC. This codes for CASSLGPLLGAKNIQYF.

This clone was counted a few times. The CDR3 loop is CASSLNSQGRSYEAFF. CDR3 DNA: TGTGCCAGCAGCTTAAATAGTCAGGGTCGGAGTTATGAAGCTTTCTTT. The J gene is TRBJ1-1, the V gene TRBV11-2; maybe TRBD1 (5 bases). The V and J ends lost 2 bases and 7 bases respectively, with 20 bases between them. The CDR3 has 16 residues. Per germline, CDR1 SGHAT and CDR2 FQNNGV.

The chain is built from TRBV6-5 and TRBJ2-5, with D possibly called TRBD1 or TRBD2 (5 bases each). The germline CDR1 and CDR2 sequences are MNHEY and SVGAGI. Between the trimmed V and J ends, which lost 10 bases and 5 bases, there was a span of 23 bases. The CDR3 has 15 amino acids. The CDR3 sequence: CATTRDRLLGETQYF. CDR3 nucleotides: TGTGCCACCACAAGGGACCGCCTATTAGGGGAGACCCAGTACTTC.

The gene calls are TRBV19 and TRBJ1-2; weak D call: TRBD1 (5 bases). This CDR3 comprises 15 residues. Trimming removed 1 base at V and 4 bases at J, with 13 bases between. CDR1 is LNHDA, CDR2 SQIVND, per germline (reference sequence). CDR3 loop: CASSIASGTSYGYTF. CDR3 coding DNA: TGTGCCAGTAGTATAGCATCCGGGACCAGCTATGGCTACACCTTC.

This clone was found once. This chain joins TRBV27 and TRBJ2-5; TRBD2 matches at 8 bases. Germline CDR1 MNHEY, CDR2 SMNVEV (reference sequence). Trimming cost V 5 bases and J 5 bases; bases outside gene matches: 22. CDR3 length: 19 amino acids. The CDR3 region is CASSPRYSGMAIGFETQYF. DNA for the CDR3: TGTGCCAGCAGTCCACGCTATAGCGGGATGGCGATTGGTTTTGAGACCCAGTACTTC.

CDR3: CASASGDTQYF. In DNA form, the CDR3 reads TGTGCCAGTGCGTCCGGAGATACGCAGTATTTT. This rearrangement joins TRBV19 to TRBJ2-3, with D unresolved. The CDR3 consists of 11 residues. CDR1 and CDR2 (germline): LNHDA, SQIVND (reference sequence). V lost 8 bases to trimming and J lost 5 bases, with 8 bases between them.

The chain joins TRBV27 to TRBJ2-1; 9 nucleotides agree with TRBD2. The CDR3 has 14 residues. Trimming removed 2 bases from V and 9 bases from J; junction bases left unmatched: 5. Looked up from germline, CDR1 is MNHEY and CDR2 is SMNVEV (reference sequence). The CDR3 is CASSLAGGLVEQFF. The CDR3 DNA follows: TGTGCCAGCAGTTTAGCGGGAGGGCTGGTTGAGCAGTTCTTC.

The chain links TRBV7-6 to TRBJ2-7; 12 positions match TRBD2. Germline CDR1 SGHVS, CDR2 FNYEAQ. The CDR3 totals 16 residues. V lost 4 bases to trimming and J lost 1 base; unmatched junction nucleotides: 5. In DNA, the CDR3 is TGTGCCAGCAGCTCAGTGACTAGCGGGAGATCCTACGAGCAGTACTTC. This codes for CASSSVTSGRSYEQYF.

The rearrangement uses TRBV7-8 and TRBJ1-2; D is possibly TRBD1 (5 bases). This CDR3 spans 14 amino acids. The V end was cut by 3 bases, the J end by 3 bases, with 11 bases between. Germline assignment: CDR1 SGHVS and CDR2 FQNEAQ. Written as DNA, the CDR3 is TGTGCCAGCAGCTTGGGCAGGGCGGACTATGGCTACACCTTC. This codes for CASSLGRADYGYTF.

V usage is TRBV7-9 and J usage is TRBJ1-2; possible D gene TRBD1, 6 bases. The germline CDR1 and CDR2 sequences are SEHNR and FQNEAQ (reference sequence). Trimming took off 0 bases at V and 8 bases at J, with 7 bases between the two ends. The CDR3 is 12 residues long. In DNA form, the CDR3 reads TGTGCCAGCAGCTTAGCAGACAGGGGCTACACCTTC. Residues: CASSLADRGYTF.

This chain uses TRBV5-1 with TRBJ1-1; D is unclear. V dropped 2 bases and J dropped 1 base, with 6 bases sitting between them. CDR3 length equals 13 residues. Germline assignment: CDR1 SGHRS and CDR2 YFSETQ. CDR3: CASSLNQNTEAFF. CDR3 DNA: TGCGCCAGCAGCTTAAATCAGAACACTGAAGCTTTCTTT.

A remark on this clone: Germline is not matched at one junction end, which may reflect a read error. V and J are TRBV19 and TRBJ2-3; the match to TRBD2 covers 8 bases. CDR1 and CDR2 (germline): LNHDA, SQIVND (reference sequence). The CDR3 consists of 14 residues. CDR3 bases: TGTGCCAGTAGAATAGCGGGGCTGACAGATACGCAGTATTTT. Its protein is CASRIAGLTDTQYF.

The chain couples TRBV30 to TRBJ2-7; 10 nucleotides agree with TRBD1. The CDR3 sequence is 16 residues long. V lost 2 bases to trimming and J lost 2 bases; unmatched junction nucleotides: 9. In germline, CDR1 is GTSNPN, CDR2 SVGIG (reference sequence). The CDR3 DNA is TGTGCCTGGAGTTGGGGACCCGGGACAGGGGCCTACGAGCAGTACTTC. Protein: CAWSWGPGTGAYEQYF. Full variable domain (missing parts from reference TRBV30 and TRBJ2-7): SQTIHQWPATLVQPVGSPLSLECTVEGTSNPNLYWYRQAAGRGLQLLFYSVGIGQISSEVPQNLSASRPQDRQFILSSKKLLLSDSGFYLCAWSWGPGTGAYEQYFGPGTRLTVT.

This chain connects TRBV9 to TRBJ2-7, with 7 bases fitting TRBD2. The germline V gene has CDR1 SGDLS and CDR2 YYNGEE. The CDR3 is made up of 14 amino acids. V lost 1 base and J lost 2; bases outside the gene matches: 3. The CDR3 DNA reads as TGTGCCAGCAGCGTAACCGGGGGGACCTACGAGCAGTACTTC. Translated: CASSVTGGTYEQYF.

In this sample, this clone turned up a few times. The gene calls are TRBV6-5 and TRBJ2-7; 8 bases line up with TRBD2. The CDR3 consists of 16 residues. Germline V gives CDR1 MNHEY, CDR2 SVGAGI. J lost 1 base, V lost 0 bases, and 5 bases had no gene match. CDR3 residues: CASSYSGQRESYEQYF. The CDR3 DNA follows: TGTGCCAGCAGTTACTCGGGTCAGCGGGAGTCCTACGAGCAGTACTTC.

J is TRBJ1-2 and V is TRBV2, with TRBD1 as a possible D gene (5 bases). The germline V gene has CDR1 SNHLY and CDR2 FYNNEI. V lost 4 bases and J 4 bases, leaving 13 bases between the germline ends. The CDR3 length is 14 residues. CDR3 amino acids: CASSVGGGGYGYTF. The CDR3 nucleotides read TGTGCCAGCAGTGTTGGGGGTGGTGGCTATGGCTACACCTTC.

The chain's CDR3 is CASSLVGGQYNEQFF. The CDR3 DNA is TGCGCCAGCAGCTTGGTAGGGGGACAATACAATGAGCAGTTCTTC. The rearrangement links TRBV5-1 to TRBJ2-1, with D possibly TRBD1 on 6 matching bases. The CDR3 contains 15 residues. V lost 0 bases to trimming and J lost 4 bases, with 11 bases between them. Germline lookup yields CDR1 SGHRS and CDR2 YFSETQ.